The 4 T cell receptor beta chains listed next were all sequenced from one sample in a study of T cell changes during pregnancy in multiple sclerosis. Profiled with immunoSEQ multiplex PCR; TCRdb holds only in-frame clones, not every one. Of approximately 40,000 clones in the sample, approximately 96% were seen once. This specimen consisted of peripheral blood, obtained in the second trimester of pregnancy. The receptors come from a female donor with multiple sclerosis, enrolled in a pregnancy study.

The chain joins TRBV27 to TRBJ2-5; tentatively, D is TRBD2 (6 bases). Germline values: CDR1 MNHEY, CDR2 SMNVEV (reference sequence). The V gene lost 6 bases and the J gene lost 5 bases, with 34 bases spanning the gap. The CDR3 has 20 residues. CDR3 nucleotide sequence: TGTGCCAGCAGCAAGGGAGGATGGCGAGGAGGGACCACGTTGAGGGAGACCCAGTACTTC. As protein: CASSKGGWRGGTTLRETQYF.

The V call is TRBV19, the J call TRBJ1-2; D is uncertain. There are 17 residues in the CDR3. V dropped 6 bases and J dropped 8 bases, with 28 bases sitting between them. The germline CDR1 and CDR2 sequences are LNHDA and SQIVND (reference sequence). CDR3 loop: CASRIHAPTSVFLGYTF. DNA of the CDR3: TGTGCCAGTAGAATCCATGCACCCACATCAGTTTTTTTGGGCTACACCTTC. Based on the CDR3 plus reference TRBV19 and TRBJ1-2, the full variable domain is DGGITQSPKYLFRKEGQNVTLSCEQNLNHDAMYWYRQDPGQGLRLIYYSQIVNDFQKGDIAEGYSVSREKKESFPLTVTSAQKNPTAFYLCASRIHAPTSVFLGYTFGSGTRLTVV.

This clone was observed once. The chain employs TRBV5-1 and TRBJ2-5; D is perhaps TRBD2 (6 bases). V lost 3 bases and J 5 bases, leaving 11 bases between the germline ends. The CDR3 length is 13 residues. Germline V gives CDR1 SGHRS, CDR2 YFSETQ. In DNA, the CDR3 is TGCGCCAGCAGCTGGAGGGGACGGGAGACCCAGTACTTC. It codes for CASSWRGRETQYF.

The rearrangement uses TRBV5-1 and TRBJ1-2; TRBD1 is a possible D gene (6 bases). The germline V gene encodes CDR1 SGHRS and CDR2 YFSETQ. The CDR3 contains 14 residues. Trimming removed 4 bases from V and 6 bases from J, with 16 bases in between. The CDR3 loop is CASSLLGGGNGYTF. The CDR3 bases are TGCGCCAGCAGCCTCCTAGGCGGGGGCAATGGCTACACCTTC.